This T cell receptor (beta chain) derives from a study of T cell responses to AZD1222 COVID-19 vaccine. This CDR3 spans 16 amino acids. V lost 3 bases and J 0 bases, leaving 13 bases between the germline ends. Germline V gene sequence: CDR1 SGDLS, CDR2 YYNGEE. Clones were read by immunoSEQ multiplex PCR, and TCRdb kept only the in-frame ones, dropping some. The data show more than 100,000 clones, approximately 92% seen once. This TCR was sampled from an adult in good health. The chain employs TRBV9 and TRBJ2-1; D may be TRBD2 (5 bases). The specimen comprised peripheral blood, sampled on day 0 of AZD1222 vaccination. The CDR3 is CASSAERLPSYNEQFF. The CDR3, as DNA: TGTGCCAGCAGCGCCGAGCGGCTTCCCTCCTACAATGAGCAGTTCTTC.